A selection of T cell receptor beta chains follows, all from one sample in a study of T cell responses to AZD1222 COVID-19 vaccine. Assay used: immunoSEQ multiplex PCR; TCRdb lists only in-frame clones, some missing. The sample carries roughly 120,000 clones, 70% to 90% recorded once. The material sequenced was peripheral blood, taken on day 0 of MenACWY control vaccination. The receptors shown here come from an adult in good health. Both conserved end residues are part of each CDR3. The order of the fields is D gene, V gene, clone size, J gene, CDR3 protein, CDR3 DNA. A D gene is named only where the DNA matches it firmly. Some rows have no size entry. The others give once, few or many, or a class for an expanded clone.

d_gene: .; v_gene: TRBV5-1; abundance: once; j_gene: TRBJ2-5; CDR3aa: CASSLDGGLETQYF; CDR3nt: TGCGCCAGCAGCTTGGATGGAGGCTTGGAGACCCAGTACTTC
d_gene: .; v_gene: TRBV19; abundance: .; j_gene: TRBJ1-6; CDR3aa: CASSQGNSPLHF; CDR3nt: TGTGCCAGTAGCCAGGGTAATTCACCCCTCCACTTT
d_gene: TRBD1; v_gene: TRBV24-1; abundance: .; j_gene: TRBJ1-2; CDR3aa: CATSGTGRYGYTF; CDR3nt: TGTGCCACCAGTGGGACAGGGCGGTATGGCTACACCTTC
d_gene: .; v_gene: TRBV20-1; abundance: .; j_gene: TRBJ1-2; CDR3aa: CSASQDLQGYTF; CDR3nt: TGCAGTGCTAGTCAGGACCTCCAAGGCTACACCTTC
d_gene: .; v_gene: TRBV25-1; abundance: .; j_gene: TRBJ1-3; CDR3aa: CASSDSQRQGNTIYF; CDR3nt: TGTGCCAGCAGTGATTCCCAACGACAGGGAAACACCATATATTTT
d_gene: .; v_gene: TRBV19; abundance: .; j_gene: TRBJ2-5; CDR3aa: CASSMGTGGPWETQYF; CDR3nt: TGTGCCAGTAGTATGGGCACCGGGGGGCCATGGGAGACCCAGTACTTC
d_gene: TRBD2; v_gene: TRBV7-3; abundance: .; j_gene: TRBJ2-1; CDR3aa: CASSPGLAGYNEQFF; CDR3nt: TGTGCCAGCAGCCCTGGACTAGCGGGGTACAATGAGCAGTTCTTC
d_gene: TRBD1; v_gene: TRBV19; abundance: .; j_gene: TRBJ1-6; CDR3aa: CASRPDRAYNSPLHF; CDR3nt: TGTGCCAGTAGGCCCGACAGGGCCTATAATTCACCCCTCCACTTT
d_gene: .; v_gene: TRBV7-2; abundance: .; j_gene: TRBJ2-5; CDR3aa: CASRPLVYQETQYF; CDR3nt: TGTGCCAGCAGGCCTCTGGTGTACCAAGAGACCCAGTACTTC
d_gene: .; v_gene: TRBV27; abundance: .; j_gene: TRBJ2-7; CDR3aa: CASSLSRSIYEQYF; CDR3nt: TGTGCCAGCAGTTTATCGAGGAGCATCTACGAGCAGTACTTC